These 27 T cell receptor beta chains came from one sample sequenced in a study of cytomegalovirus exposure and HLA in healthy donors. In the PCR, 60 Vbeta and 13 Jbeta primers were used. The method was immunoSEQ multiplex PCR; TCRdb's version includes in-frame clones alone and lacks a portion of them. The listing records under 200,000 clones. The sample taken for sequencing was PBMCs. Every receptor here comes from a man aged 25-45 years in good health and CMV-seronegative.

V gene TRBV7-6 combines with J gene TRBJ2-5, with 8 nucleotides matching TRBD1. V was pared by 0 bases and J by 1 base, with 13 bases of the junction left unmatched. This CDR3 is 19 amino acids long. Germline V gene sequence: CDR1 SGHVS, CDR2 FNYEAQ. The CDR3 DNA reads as TGTGCCAGCAGCTTAGCTCCCCCCGGACAGGGCGCTACCCAAGAGACCCAGTACTTC. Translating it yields CASSLAPPGQGATQETQYF.

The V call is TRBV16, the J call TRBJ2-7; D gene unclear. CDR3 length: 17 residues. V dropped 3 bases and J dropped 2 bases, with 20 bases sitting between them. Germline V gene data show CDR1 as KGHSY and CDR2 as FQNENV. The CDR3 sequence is CASSQGRSAAVTYEQYF. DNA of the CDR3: TGTGCCAGCAGCCAGGGTCGGTCGGCTGCGGTCACCTACGAGCAGTACTTC.

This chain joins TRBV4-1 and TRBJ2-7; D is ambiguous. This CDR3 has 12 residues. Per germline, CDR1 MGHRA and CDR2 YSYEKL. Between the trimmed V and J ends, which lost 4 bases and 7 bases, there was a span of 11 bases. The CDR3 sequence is CASSPLIGEQYF. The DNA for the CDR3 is TGCGCCAGCAGCCCGTTGATCGGTGAGCAGTACTTC.

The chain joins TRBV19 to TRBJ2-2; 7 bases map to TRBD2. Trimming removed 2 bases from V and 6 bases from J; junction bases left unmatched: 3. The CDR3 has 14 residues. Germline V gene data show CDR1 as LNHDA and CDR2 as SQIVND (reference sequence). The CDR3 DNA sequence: TGTGCCAGTAGTATACGGAGCGGGGCCGGGGAGCTGTTTTTT. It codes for CASSIRSGAGELFF. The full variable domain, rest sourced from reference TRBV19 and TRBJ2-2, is DGGITQSPKYLFRKEGQNVTLSCEQNLNHDAMYWYRQDPGQGLRLIYYSQIVNDFQKGDIAEGYSVSREKKESFPLTVTSAQKNPTAFYLCASSIRSGAGELFFGEGSRLTVL.

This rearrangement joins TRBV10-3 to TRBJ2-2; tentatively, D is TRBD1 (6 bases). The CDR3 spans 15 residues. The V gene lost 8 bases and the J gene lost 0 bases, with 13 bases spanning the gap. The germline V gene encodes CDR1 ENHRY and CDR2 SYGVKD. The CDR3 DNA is TGTGCCATCGGAGTAGGACAGCCGAACACCGGGGAGCTGTTTTTT. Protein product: CAIGVGQPNTGELFF.

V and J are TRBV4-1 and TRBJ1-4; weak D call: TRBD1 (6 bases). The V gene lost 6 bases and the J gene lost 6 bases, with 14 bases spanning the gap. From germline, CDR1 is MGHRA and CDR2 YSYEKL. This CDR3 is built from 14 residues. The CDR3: CASSRGLGDEKLFF. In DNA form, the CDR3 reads TGCGCCAGCAGTAGGGGGTTGGGGGATGAAAAACTGTTTTTT.

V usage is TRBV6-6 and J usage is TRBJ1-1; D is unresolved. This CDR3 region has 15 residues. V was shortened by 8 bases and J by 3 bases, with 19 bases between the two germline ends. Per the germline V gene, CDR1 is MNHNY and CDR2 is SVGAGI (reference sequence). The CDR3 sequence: CASLPRTSTDTEAFF. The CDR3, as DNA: TGTGCCAGCCTACCCAGGACTTCGACGGACACTGAAGCTTTCTTT.

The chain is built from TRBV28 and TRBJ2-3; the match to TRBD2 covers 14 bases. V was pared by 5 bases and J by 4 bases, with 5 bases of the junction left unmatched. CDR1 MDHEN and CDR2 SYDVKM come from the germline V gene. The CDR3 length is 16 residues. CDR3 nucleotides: TGTGCCAGCAGTGTCCCGGGACTAGCGGGAGCAGATACGCAGTATTTT. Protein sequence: CASSVPGLAGADTQYF.

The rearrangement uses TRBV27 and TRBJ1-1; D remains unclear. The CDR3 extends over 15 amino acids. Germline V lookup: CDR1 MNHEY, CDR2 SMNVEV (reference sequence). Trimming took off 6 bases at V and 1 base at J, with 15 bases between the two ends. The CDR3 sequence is CASSRLPEENTEAFF. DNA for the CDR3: TGTGCCAGCAGCAGGTTGCCGGAGGAGAACACTGAAGCTTTCTTT.

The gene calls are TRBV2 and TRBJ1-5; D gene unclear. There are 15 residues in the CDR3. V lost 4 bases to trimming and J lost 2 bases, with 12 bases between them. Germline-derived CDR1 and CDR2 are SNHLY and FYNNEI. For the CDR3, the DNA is TGTGCCAGCAGTGTTGAGGGATCGGGCAATCAGCCCCAGCATTTT. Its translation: CASSVEGSGNQPQHF.

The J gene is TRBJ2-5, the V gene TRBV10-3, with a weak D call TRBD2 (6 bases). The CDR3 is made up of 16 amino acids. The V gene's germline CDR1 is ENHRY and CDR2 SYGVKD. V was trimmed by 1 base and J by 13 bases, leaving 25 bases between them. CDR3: CAISEFSRTGSHFTYF. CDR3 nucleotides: TGTGCCATCAGTGAGTTTTCGAGAACCGGGAGCCACTTTACGTACTTC.

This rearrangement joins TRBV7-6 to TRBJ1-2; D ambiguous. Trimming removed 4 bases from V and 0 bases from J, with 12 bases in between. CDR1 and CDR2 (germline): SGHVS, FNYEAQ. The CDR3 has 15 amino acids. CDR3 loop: CASSSTRFSNYGYTF. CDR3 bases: TGTGCCAGCAGCTCGACGAGGTTTTCTAACTATGGCTACACCTTC.

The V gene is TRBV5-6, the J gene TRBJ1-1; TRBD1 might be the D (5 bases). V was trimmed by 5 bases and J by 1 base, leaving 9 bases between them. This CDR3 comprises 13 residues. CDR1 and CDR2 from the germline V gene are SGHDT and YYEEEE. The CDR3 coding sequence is TGTGCCAGCAGTCAGGACACGAACACTGAAGCTTTCTTT. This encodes CASSQDTNTEAFF.

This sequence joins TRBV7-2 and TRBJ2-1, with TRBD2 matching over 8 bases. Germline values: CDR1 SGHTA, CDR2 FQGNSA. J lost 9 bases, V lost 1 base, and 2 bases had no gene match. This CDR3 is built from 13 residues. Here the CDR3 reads CASSLVAGFEQFF. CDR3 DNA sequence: TGTGCCAGCAGCTTAGTAGCGGGGTTTGAGCAGTTCTTC.

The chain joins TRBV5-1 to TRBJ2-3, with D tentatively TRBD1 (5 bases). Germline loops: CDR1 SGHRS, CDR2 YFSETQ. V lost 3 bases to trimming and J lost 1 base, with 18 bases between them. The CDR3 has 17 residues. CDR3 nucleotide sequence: TGCGCCAGCAGCTCTCCTTCGCGACAAGGGGGCACAGATACGCAGTATTTT. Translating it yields CASSSPSRQGGTDTQYF. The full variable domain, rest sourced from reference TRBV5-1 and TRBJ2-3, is KAGVTQTPRYLIKTRGQQVTLSCSPISGHRSVSWYQQTPGQGLQFLFEYFSETQRNKGNFPGRFSGRQFSNSRSEMNVSTLELGDSALYLCASSSPSRQGGTDTQYFGPGTRLTVL.

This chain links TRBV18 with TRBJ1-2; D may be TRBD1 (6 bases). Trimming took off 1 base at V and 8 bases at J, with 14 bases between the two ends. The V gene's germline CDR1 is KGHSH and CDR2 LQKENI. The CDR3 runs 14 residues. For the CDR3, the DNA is TGTGCCAGCTCACCACGGGGGGGCGCGAGCGGCTACACCTTC. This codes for CASSPRGGASGYTF.

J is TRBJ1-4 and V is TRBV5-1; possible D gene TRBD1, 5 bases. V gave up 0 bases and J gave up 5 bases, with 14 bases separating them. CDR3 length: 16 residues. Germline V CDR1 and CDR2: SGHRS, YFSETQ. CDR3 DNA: TGCGCCAGCAGCTTGGAGGCAGGGTGGGGCAATGAAAAACTGTTTTTT. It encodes CASSLEAGWGNEKLFF.

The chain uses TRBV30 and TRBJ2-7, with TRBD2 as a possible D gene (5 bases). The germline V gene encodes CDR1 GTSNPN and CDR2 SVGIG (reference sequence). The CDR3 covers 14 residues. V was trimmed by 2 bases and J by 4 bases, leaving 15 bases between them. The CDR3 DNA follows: TGTGCCTGGAGTTGGGCCGGGATCGTATACGAGCAGTACTTC. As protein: CAWSWAGIVYEQYF.

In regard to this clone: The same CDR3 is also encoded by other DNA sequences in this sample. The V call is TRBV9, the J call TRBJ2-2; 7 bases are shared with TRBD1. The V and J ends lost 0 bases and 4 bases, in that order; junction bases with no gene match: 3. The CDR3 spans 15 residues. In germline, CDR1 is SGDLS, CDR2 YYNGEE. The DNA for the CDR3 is TGTGCCAGCAGCGTAGGACAGGGATCCACCGGGGAGCTGTTTTTT. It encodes CASSVGQGSTGELFF. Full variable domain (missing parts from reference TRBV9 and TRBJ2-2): DSGVTQTPKHLITATGQRVTLRCSPRSGDLSVYWYQQSLDQGLQFLIQYYNGEERAKGNILERFSAQQFPDLHSELNLSSLELGDSALYFCASSVGQGSTGELFFGEGSRLTVL.

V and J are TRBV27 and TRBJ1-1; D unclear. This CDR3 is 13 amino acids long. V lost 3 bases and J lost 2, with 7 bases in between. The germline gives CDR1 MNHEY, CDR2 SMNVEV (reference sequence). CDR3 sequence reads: CASSFGPNTEAFF. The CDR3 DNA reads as TGTGCCAGCAGTTTTGGGCCCAACACTGAAGCTTTCTTT.

The CDR3 bases are TGCGCCAGCAGTTCGAGGGGGGGGAGCAATCAGCCCCAGCATTTT. Its protein product is CASSSRGGSNQPQHF. This sequence joins TRBV4-1 and TRBJ1-5, with D tentatively TRBD1 (6 bases). The ends were cut back, 6 bases at V and 1 base at J, with 13 bases in the middle. The CDR3 has 15 residues. Germline V CDR1 and CDR2: MGHRA, YSYEKL.

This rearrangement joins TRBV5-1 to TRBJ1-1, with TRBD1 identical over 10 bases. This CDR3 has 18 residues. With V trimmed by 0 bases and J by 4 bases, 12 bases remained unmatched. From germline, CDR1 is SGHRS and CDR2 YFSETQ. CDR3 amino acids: CASSLGTGTGVGGTEAFF. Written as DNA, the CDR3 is TGCGCCAGCAGCTTGGGAACCGGGACAGGGGTGGGGGGCACTGAAGCTTTCTTT.

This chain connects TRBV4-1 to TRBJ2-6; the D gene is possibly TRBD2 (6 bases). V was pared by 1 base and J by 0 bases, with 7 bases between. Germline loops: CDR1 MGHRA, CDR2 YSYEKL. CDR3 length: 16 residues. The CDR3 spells CASSQAGGSGANVLTF. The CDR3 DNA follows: TGCGCCAGCAGCCAAGCCGGGGGCTCTGGGGCCAACGTCCTGACTTTC.

The CDR3 DNA sequence: TGTGCCAGCAGCTCCGGGACTACTCAATTTCCCTACGAGCAGTACTTC. It encodes CASSSGTTQFPYEQYF. The chain carries TRBV7-9 and TRBJ2-7, with 7 bases that match TRBD2. CDR1 and CDR2 (germline): SEHNR, FQNEAQ (reference sequence). The CDR3 totals 16 residues. V was clipped by 4 bases and J by 2 bases; unmatched bases: 11.

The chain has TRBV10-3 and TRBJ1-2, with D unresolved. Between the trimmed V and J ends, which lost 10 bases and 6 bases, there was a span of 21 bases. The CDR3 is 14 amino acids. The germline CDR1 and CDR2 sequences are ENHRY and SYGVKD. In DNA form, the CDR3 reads TGTGCCACCTGGCGGGGTACTGGATTGGATGGCTACACCTTC. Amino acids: CATWRGTGLDGYTF.

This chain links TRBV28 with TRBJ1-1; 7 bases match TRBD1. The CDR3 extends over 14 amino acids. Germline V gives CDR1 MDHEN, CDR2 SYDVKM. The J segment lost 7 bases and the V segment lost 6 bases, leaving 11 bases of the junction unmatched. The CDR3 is CASSRRQGNYEAFF. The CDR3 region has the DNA TGTGCCAGCAGCCGGCGACAGGGCAATTATGAAGCTTTCTTT.

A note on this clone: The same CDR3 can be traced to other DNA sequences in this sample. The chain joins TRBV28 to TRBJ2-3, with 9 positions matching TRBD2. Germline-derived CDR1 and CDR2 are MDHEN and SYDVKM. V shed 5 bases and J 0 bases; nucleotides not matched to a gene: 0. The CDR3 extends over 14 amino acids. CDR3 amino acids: CASSSGGSTDTQYF. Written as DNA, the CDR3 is TGTGCCAGCAGTAGCGGGGGGAGCACAGATACGCAGTATTTT.